A few counts support the clone carrying this TCR beta chain. What it recognizes is unknown. V was shortened by 4 bases and J by 5 bases, with 11 bases between the two germline ends. The CDR3 sequence is 12 residues long. The V gene's germline CDR1 is SQVTM and CDR2 ANQGSEA. The data were obtained in a study of T cell responses to AZD1222 COVID-19 vaccine. Findings of the study overall: The peak T cell response came first, and repertoires were sampled only after it. Unmutated variant regions reportedly attract nearly half of all spike-specific TCRs. The study found vaccine-associated CD4 TCRs spanning spike, dominant at 160-218 and 743-854. Once two AZD1222 doses were given, Spike-specific TCR breadth and depth went up.

TCRdb keeps only in-frame clones here, not all; method: immunoSEQ multiplex PCR. The sample carries 30,000 to 40,000 clones, approximately 78% recorded once. This sequence was found in an adult who received the AZD1222 COVID-19 vaccine. This chain connects TRBV29-1 to TRBJ2-5; TRBD2 might be the D (6 bases). The specimen comprised peripheral blood, sampled 28 days after the second AZD1222 dose. CDR3 residues: CSVVYRGETQYF. CDR3 coding DNA: TGCAGCGTTGTGTATCGGGGGGAGACCCAGTACTTC.